These 20 T cell receptor beta chains share one sample of origin, sequenced in a study of blood T cell repertoires in COVID-19. Produced via immunoSEQ multiplex PCR; TCRdb's table is partial and in-frame only. The sample includes about 170,000 clones, 75% to 90% seen only once; the top ten take roughly 0.77%. Sequencing was done on a sample of PBMCs or T cells enriched from blood (not recorded which). The source is a young woman who had recovered from COVID-19.

The chain uses TRBV19 and TRBJ1-1, with D possibly being TRBD1 (6 bases). Between the trimmed V and J ends, which lost 4 bases and 0 bases, there was a span of 15 bases. The CDR3 has 16 amino acids. Germline V gene data show CDR1 as LNHDA and CDR2 as SQIVND (reference sequence). CDR3 region: CASSNFRGTMNTEAFF. The DNA of the CDR3 is TGTGCCAGTAGTAATTTCAGGGGAACTATGAACACTGAAGCTTTCTTT.

The chain carries TRBV7-2 and TRBJ1-4; TRBD1 is a possible D gene (6 bases). The germline gives CDR1 SGHTA, CDR2 FQGNSA. V shed 3 bases and J shed 1 base, with 12 bases lying between them. CDR3 length: 16 amino acids. CDR3 DNA sequence: TGTGCCAGCAGCTTGCGTGGGGGCCTAACTAATGAAAAACTGTTTTTT. As protein: CASSLRGGLTNEKLFF.

The chain joins TRBV19 to TRBJ2-2; D unclear. The V gene lost 6 bases and the J gene lost 6 bases, with 17 bases spanning the gap. Germline CDR1 is LNHDA and CDR2 is SQIVND (reference sequence). The CDR3 extends over 15 amino acids. The DNA of the CDR3 is TGTGCCAGTAGAACTATCAGAGAAGGTCCCGGGGAGCTGTTTTTT. Translated: CASRTIREGPGELFF.

The chain employs TRBV14 and TRBJ2-5; TRBD1 is a possible D gene (5 bases). The CDR3 has 12 amino acids. Trimming pared 5 bases from V and 5 bases from J, leaving 9 bases between. Germline CDR1 SGHDN, CDR2 FVKESK. CDR3 sequence: CASSVRAETQYF. In DNA form, the CDR3 reads TGTGCCAGCAGCGTCAGGGCGGAGACCCAGTACTTC. The whole variable domain, remainder taken from reference TRBV14 and TRBJ2-5, is EAGVTQFPSHSVIEKGQTVTLRCDPISGHDNLYWYRRVMGKEIKFLLHFVKESKQDESGMPNNRFLAERTGGTYSTLKVQPAELEDSGVYFCASSVRAETQYFGPGTRLLVL.

The chain joins TRBV9 to TRBJ2-1; maybe TRBD1 (6 bases). The CDR3 runs to 14 residues. V was clipped by 0 bases and J by 4 bases, with 8 bases between them. Germline CDR1 is SGDLS and CDR2 is YYNGEE. In DNA, the CDR3 is TGTGCCAGCAGCGTAGGGACAGCATACAATGAGCAGTTCTTC. Its translation: CASSVGTAYNEQFF.

The CDR3 here is CSVARGVGSDLREQYF. DNA of the CDR3: TGCAGCGTGGCCCGGGGGGTTGGTTCCGATTTACGGGAGCAGTACTTC. The chain employs TRBV29-1 and TRBJ2-7, with 7 positions matching TRBD2. V gave up 6 bases and J gave up 7 bases; unmatched junction bases: 21. The CDR3 covers 16 residues. Looked up from germline, CDR1 is SQVTM and CDR2 is ANQGSEA.

The rearrangement joins TRBV7-9 to TRBJ2-3; TRBD2 matches 10 bases. Losses at the gene ends were 5 bases for V and 0 bases for J; bases not matched to a gene: 2. Per germline, CDR1 SEHNR and CDR2 FQNEAQ (reference sequence). This CDR3 is 15 amino acids long. Written as DNA, the CDR3 is TGTGCCAGCAGCGAGGGACTAGCGAGCACAGATACGCAGTATTTT. Its protein is CASSEGLASTDTQYF.

This clone was seen a handful of times. V usage is TRBV5-4 and J usage is TRBJ2-1; unclear D gene. The CDR3 is made up of 14 amino acids. CDR1 is SGHNT and CDR2 is YYREEE in the germline V gene (reference sequence). Trimming stripped 3 bases from V and 2 bases from J, with 9 bases between. CDR3 in amino acids: CASSSPPTYNEQFF. The CDR3 DNA reads TGTGCCAGCAGCTCCCCCCCTACCTACAATGAGCAGTTCTTC.

This clone was detected only a few times. This rearrangement joins TRBV4-2 to TRBJ2-4; 11 positions agree with TRBD2. The CDR3 has 17 amino acids. Germline V gene lookup returns CDR1 LGHNA and CDR2 YNFKEQ. V was pared by 0 bases and J by 0 bases, with 1 base of the junction left unmatched. CDR3 nucleotide sequence: TGTGCCAGCAGCCAAGAGGGGACTAGCGGAGCCAAAAACATTCAGTACTTC. Translated, it gives CASSQEGTSGAKNIQYF.

The CDR3 reads CASSWGQGGGTEQFF. DNA for the CDR3: TGCGCCAGCAGCTGGGGACAGGGTGGGGGTACTGAGCAGTTCTTC. The chain links TRBV5-1 to TRBJ2-1; 9 positions match TRBD1. There are 15 residues in the CDR3. V was clipped by 3 bases and J by 9 bases; unmatched bases: 10. Germline values: CDR1 SGHRS, CDR2 YFSETQ.

The V gene is TRBV30, the J gene TRBJ1-6; a possible D gene is TRBD1 (5 bases). Trimming took off 3 bases at V and 9 bases at J, with 24 bases between the two ends. CDR1 is GTSNPN, CDR2 SVGIG, per germline (reference sequence). CDR3 size: 17 residues. CDR3 sequence (DNA): TGTGCCTGGAGCCAACGGACCCCTTCACGCGGGGGTTCACCCCTCCACTTT. It yields the protein CAWSQRTPSRGGSPLHF. The variable domain in full, completed from reference TRBV30 and TRBJ1-6, reads SQTIHQWPATLVQPVGSPLSLECTVEGTSNPNLYWYRQAAGRGLQLLFYSVGIGQISSEVPQNLSASRPQDRQFILSSKKLLLSDSGFYLCAWSQRTPSRGGSPLHFGNGTRLTVT.

The gene calls are TRBV5-8 and TRBJ1-6; D might be TRBD1 (6 bases). V lost 1 base and J lost 8, with 10 bases in between. The CDR3 covers 14 residues. Germline lookup yields CDR1 SGHTS and CDR2 YDEGEE. The CDR3 sequence is CASSLWDTDSPLHF. The CDR3 coding sequence is TGTGCCAGCAGCTTGTGGGACACCGATTCACCCCTCCACTTT.

V is TRBV14 and J is TRBJ2-1, with TRBD2 matching 12 bases. Germline CDR1 SGHDN, CDR2 FVKESK. The junction had 0 bases not matched to a gene; V was cut back by 3 bases and J by 3 bases. The CDR3 contains 15 residues. DNA for the CDR3: TGTGCCAGCAGCCAGACTAGCGGGAGCTACAATGAGCAGTTCTTC. It specifies CASSQTSGSYNEQFF.

The gene calls are TRBV20-1 and TRBJ1-2; no clear D. V was trimmed by 3 bases and J by 3 bases, leaving 5 bases between them. This CDR3 has 11 residues. Germline V lookup: CDR1 DFQATT, CDR2 SNEGSKA (reference sequence). The CDR3 spells CSASSYYGYTF. In nucleotides, the CDR3 is TGCAGTGCTAGCTCCTACTATGGCTACACCTTC.

The rearrangement links TRBV6-5 to TRBJ2-1; TRBD1 might be the D (6 bases). In germline, CDR1 is MNHEY, CDR2 SVGAGI. V was cut by 6 bases and J by 8 bases, with 17 bases left in between. The CDR3 length is 14 residues. DNA for the CDR3: TGTGCCAGCAGCCGGGACACGGTATACGATGAGCAGTTCTTC. Protein sequence: CASSRDTVYDEQFF.

The chain carries TRBV28 and TRBJ2-7, with 13 bases matching TRBD2. V dropped 4 bases and J dropped 3; count of bases not matched to a gene: 15. The germline gives CDR1 MDHEN, CDR2 SYDVKM. The CDR3 is made up of 19 amino acids. The CDR3 region is CASSSVLGTSGKIRYEQYF. The DNA of the CDR3 is TGTGCCAGCAGTTCTGTTCTCGGGACTAGCGGGAAAATTCGCTACGAGCAGTACTTC.

The V call is TRBV28, the J call TRBJ1-5, with 8 bases matching TRBD1. This CDR3 spans 14 amino acids. The germline gives CDR1 MDHEN, CDR2 SYDVKM. J gave up 7 bases and V 7 bases, and 9 bases lay outside the gene matches. CDR3 sequence (DNA): TGTGCCAGCACCTCGGGACAGGTCAGGCAGCCCCAGCATTTT. Translating it yields CASTSGQVRQPQHF. Full variable domain (remainder filled in from reference TRBV28 and TRBJ1-5): DVKVTQSSRYLVKRTGEKVFLECVQDMDHENMFWYRQDPGLGLRLIYFSYDVKMKEKGDIPEGYSVSREKKERFSLILESASTNQTSMYLCASTSGQVRQPQHFGDGTRLSIL.

This chain connects TRBV7-9 to TRBJ1-4, with 7 bases identical to TRBD1. Unmatched junction bases numbered 13, after V lost 5 bases and J lost 10 bases. The germline V gene has CDR1 SEHNR and CDR2 FQNEAQ (reference sequence). CDR3 size: 15 residues. DNA for the CDR3: TGTGCCAGCAGCGGTACAGGGGAGGCCGGACGAAAACTGTTTTTT. Its translation: CASSGTGEAGRKLFF.

In DNA form, the CDR3 reads TGTGCCAGCAGTTTAACCCCGAACAGGGGTCGGGACACTGAAGCTTTCTTT. Its translation is CASSLTPNRGRDTEAFF. V is TRBV27 and J is TRBJ1-1; 7 bases are shared with TRBD1. This CDR3 is built from 17 residues. With 2 bases clipped from V and 3 bases from J, the junction kept 12 bases outside the gene matches. The V gene's germline CDR1 is MNHEY and CDR2 SMNVEV (reference sequence).

The chain uses TRBV12-3 or TRBV12-4 and TRBJ1-5; D perhaps matches TRBD1 (6 bases). V was shortened by 4 bases and J by 7 bases, with 11 bases between the two germline ends. This CDR3 is 13 amino acids long. The CDR3 nucleotides are TGTGCCAGCAGTTACAGGGTGGAACAGCCCCAGCATTTT. The encoded protein is CASSYRVEQPQHF.